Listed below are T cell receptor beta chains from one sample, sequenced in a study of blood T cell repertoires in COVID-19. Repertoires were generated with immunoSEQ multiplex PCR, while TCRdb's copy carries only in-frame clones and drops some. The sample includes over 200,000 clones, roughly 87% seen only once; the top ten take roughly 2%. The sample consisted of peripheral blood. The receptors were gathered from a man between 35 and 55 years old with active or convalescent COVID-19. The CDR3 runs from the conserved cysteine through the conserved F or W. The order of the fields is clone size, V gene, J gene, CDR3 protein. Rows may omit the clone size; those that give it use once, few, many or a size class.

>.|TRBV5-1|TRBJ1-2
CASSSTGQGRNYGYTF
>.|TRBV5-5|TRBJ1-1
CASSTGTVNEAFF
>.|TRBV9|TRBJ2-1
CASSPGTRLYNEQFF
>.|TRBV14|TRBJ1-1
CASSQQTGPLEAFF
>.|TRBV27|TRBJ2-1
CASRGGGGGLGEQFF
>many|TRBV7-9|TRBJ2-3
CGGGSDTDTQYF
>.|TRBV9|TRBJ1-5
CASSEGDGNQPQHF
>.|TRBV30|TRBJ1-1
CAWTKGATEAFF
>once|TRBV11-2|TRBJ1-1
CASSLEIRVGTEAFF
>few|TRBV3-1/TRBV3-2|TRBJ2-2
CASSQDLGHNTGELFF
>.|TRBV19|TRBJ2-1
CASSIGLPNGFNEQFF
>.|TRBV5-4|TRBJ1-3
CASSLAGGPGNTIYF
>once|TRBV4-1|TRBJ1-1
CASSPRTGFNTEAFF
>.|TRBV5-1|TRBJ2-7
CASSLGDREVHEQYF
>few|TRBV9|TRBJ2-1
CASSVATGTSGSVEQFF
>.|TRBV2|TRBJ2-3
CASRPGGGGADTQYF
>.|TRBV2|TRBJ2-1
CASRTSSYNEQFF
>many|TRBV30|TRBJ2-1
CAWSRDSGSYNEQFF
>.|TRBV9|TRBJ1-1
CASSVDPRADRGTEAFF
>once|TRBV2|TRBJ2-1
CVTNGLNEQFF
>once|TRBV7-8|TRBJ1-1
CASSRGTWGTEAFF
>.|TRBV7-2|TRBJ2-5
CASSLERGVWETQYF
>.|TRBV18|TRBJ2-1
CASSPGLAILSYNEQFF
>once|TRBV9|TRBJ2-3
CASTTRGNTDTQYF
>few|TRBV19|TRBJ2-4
CASSADSAGVSKNIQYF
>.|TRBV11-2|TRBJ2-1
CASSEPGQKRNEQFF
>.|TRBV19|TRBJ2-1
CASSIGTSGTYNEQFF
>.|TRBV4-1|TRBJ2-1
CASSFSGGPYNEQFF
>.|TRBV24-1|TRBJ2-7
CATSASSGTLRVEQYF
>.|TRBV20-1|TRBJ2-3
CSASRGSTDTQYF
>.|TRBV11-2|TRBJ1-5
CASSPAGQVNQPQHF
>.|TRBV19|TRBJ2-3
CASSNSASFTDTQYF
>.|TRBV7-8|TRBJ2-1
CASSLAGTGNNEQFF
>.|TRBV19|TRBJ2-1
CASSINPARAADEQFF
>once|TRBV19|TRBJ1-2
CASSVGQLQGYTF
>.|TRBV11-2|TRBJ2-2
CASSLYFRSGSGTGELFF
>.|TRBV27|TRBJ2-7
CASSFGRGSHEQYF
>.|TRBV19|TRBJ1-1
CASSMSQENTEAFF
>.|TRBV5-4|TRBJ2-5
CASSLVGTSGSGETQYF
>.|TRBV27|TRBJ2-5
CASSSTRTSGGQTQYF
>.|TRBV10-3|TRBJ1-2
CAISGGSNYGYTF
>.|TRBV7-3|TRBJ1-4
CASSRSWATNEKLFF
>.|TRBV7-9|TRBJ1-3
CASSSPFGNTIYF
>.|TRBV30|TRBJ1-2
CAWSVPREKGYTF
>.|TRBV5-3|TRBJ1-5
CARRADTSHSFCNQPQHF
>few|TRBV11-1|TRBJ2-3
CATGIGAGSTDTQYF
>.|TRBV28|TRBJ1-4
CASSPRRGSTNEKLFF
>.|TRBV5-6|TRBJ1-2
CASSLGFGSWGYGYTF
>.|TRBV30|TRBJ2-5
CAWSAGPLRGTQYF